Each of the 4 T cell receptor beta chains below was sequenced from the same sample in a study of technical replicates of blood from several donors. TCRdb keeps only in-frame clones here, not all; method: immunoSEQ multiplex PCR. The sample shows 60,000 to 95,000 clones, 90% to 95% of them seen only once. The sequenced sample was T cells isolated from PBMCs. These receptors all stem from a human donor in good health. Some clones in this sample may be carry-over from other donors' samples.

V gene TRBV14 combines with J gene TRBJ1-1, with TRBD1 matching over 8 bases. V lost 4 bases, J lost 0 bases, and 7 bases stayed unmatched. The CDR3 sequence is 16 residues long. Germline-derived CDR1 and CDR2 are SGHDN and FVKESK. The CDR3 loop reads CASSLRTGTMNTEAFF. Written as DNA, the CDR3 is TGTGCCAGCAGCCTCCGGACAGGGACCATGAACACTGAAGCTTTCTTT.

The V gene is TRBV7-2, the J gene TRBJ2-3; tentatively, D is TRBD2 (6 bases). V lost 1 base and J 5 bases, leaving 16 bases between the germline ends. Germline V gene lookup returns CDR1 SGHTA and CDR2 FQGNSA. The CDR3 length is 16 residues. The CDR3 DNA reads TGTGCCAGCAGCTTAGGCGGCGGGATGGTTGTAGATACGCAGTATTTT. Protein: CASSLGGGMVVDTQYF.

The chain links TRBV9 to TRBJ1-3; 9 nucleotides align to TRBD1. The V segment lost 4 bases and the J segment 9 bases; nucleotides outside the gene matches: 17. There are 17 residues in the CDR3. CDR1 and CDR2 from the germline V gene are SGDLS and YYNGEE. The CDR3 sequence is CASSPSPIGTGNPTIYF. The CDR3 DNA reads as TGTGCCAGCAGCCCCAGTCCCATTGGGACAGGGAACCCCACCATATATTTT.

The chain combines TRBV30 with TRBJ1-1, with unresolved D. Between the trimmed V and J ends, which lost 4 bases and 7 bases, there was a span of 10 bases. The CDR3 runs to 11 residues. Germline assignment: CDR1 GTSNPN and CDR2 SVGIG (reference sequence). The CDR3 spells CAWMLAGEAFF. DNA for the CDR3: TGTGCCTGGATGTTGGCGGGTGAAGCTTTCTTT.